Below are 31 T cell receptor beta chains sequenced from a single sample in a study of technical replicates of blood from four donors. Produced via immunoSEQ multiplex PCR; TCRdb's table is partial and in-frame only. The table records 80,000 or so clones, nearly 99% of them present only once. The sample was T cells isolated from PBMCs. These receptors all come from a human donor in good health.

The J gene is TRBJ2-1, the V gene TRBV9; TRBD2 agrees at 14 bases. CDR3 size: 15 residues. V trimming: 2 bases; J trimming: 10 bases; junction bases outside the gene matches: 5. Germline assignment: CDR1 SGDLS and CDR2 YYNGEE. The CDR3 nucleotides read TGTGCCAGCAGCGTCGGGACTAGCGGGGGATTAGAGCAGTTCTTC. Protein sequence: CASSVGTSGGLEQFF. The full variable domain, in which reference TRBV9 and TRBJ2-1 provide the parts outside the CDR3, is DSGVTQTPKHLITATGQRVTLRCSPRSGDLSVYWYQQSLDQGLQFLIQYYNGEERAKGNILERFSAQQFPDLHSELNLSSLELGDSALYFCASSVGTSGGLEQFFGPGTRLTVL.

The rearrangement uses TRBV11-2 and TRBJ2-2; 8 bases are a match to TRBD2. The CDR3 has 15 residues. Unmatched junction bases numbered 6, after V lost 3 bases and J lost 6 bases. Germline V CDR1 and CDR2: SGHAT, FQNNGV. CDR3 DNA: TGTGCCAGCAGCTTTCGAGCGGGAGTGGCCGGGGAGCTGTTTTTT. This gives the protein CASSFRAGVAGELFF.

The J gene is TRBJ1-5, the V gene TRBV19; 12 positions match TRBD1. Per the germline V gene, CDR1 is LNHDA and CDR2 is SQIVND (reference sequence). The CDR3 runs 18 residues. V trimming: 5 bases; J trimming: 0 bases; junction bases outside the gene matches: 8. This CDR3 is CASSGTGGDRYSNQPQHF. The CDR3 coding sequence is TGTGCCAGTAGTGGGACAGGGGGCGACCGCTATAGCAATCAGCCCCAGCATTTT.

The chain employs TRBV14 and TRBJ1-2; D uncertain. V lost 2 bases, J lost 2 bases, and 9 bases lay in between. Per germline, CDR1 SGHDN and CDR2 FVKESK. CDR3 size: 14 residues. In DNA, the CDR3 is TGTGCCAGCAGCCAACTAATGAAAAACTATGGCTACACCTTC. Translated: CASSQLMKNYGYTF.

The chain joins TRBV9 to TRBJ2-7, with TRBD2 matching 10 bases. The junction had 3 bases not matched to a gene; V was cut back by 1 base and J by 2 bases. The CDR3 consists of 15 residues. Germline V CDR1 and CDR2: SGDLS, YYNGEE. As DNA, the CDR3 is TGTGCCAGCAGCGTAACTAGCGGGGCCCCCTACGAGCAGTACTTC. It translates to CASSVTSGAPYEQYF.

The chain is built from TRBV6-6 and TRBJ2-1, with no clear D. V gave up 2 bases and J gave up 4 bases, with 6 bases separating them. Germline V gene lookup returns CDR1 MNHNY and CDR2 SVGAGI (reference sequence). This CDR3 is 13 amino acids long. CDR3 residues: CASSYEDYNEQFF. CDR3 in DNA: TGTGCCAGCAGTTACGAGGATTACAATGAGCAGTTCTTC.

The chain has TRBV27 and TRBJ2-7; possible D gene TRBD2, 5 bases. V gave up 4 bases and J gave up 3 bases, with 16 bases separating them. Germline CDR1 MNHEY, CDR2 SMNVEV (reference sequence). The CDR3 has 15 residues. The CDR3 nucleotides read TGTGCCAGCAGTTCCCTCTCTCATCGGGGCTACGAGCAGTACTTC. Protein sequence: CASSSLSHRGYEQYF.

The rearrangement uses TRBV7-2 and TRBJ1-2, with 9 bases fitting TRBD1. The germline V gene encodes CDR1 SGHTA and CDR2 FQGNSA. The CDR3 is 14 amino acids. Trimming took 4 bases from V and 8 from J; bases not matched to a gene: 8. DNA of the CDR3: TGTGCCAGCAGCTCATTACAGGGGGCGGGGGGCTACACCTTC. It codes for CASSSLQGAGGYTF.

The CDR3 reads CASTDRGRNTIYF. CDR3 nucleotide sequence: TGTGCCAGCACGGACAGGGGTCGAAACACCATATATTTT. The chain carries TRBV5-6 and TRBJ1-3; 9 bases match TRBD1. This CDR3 is built from 13 residues. V lost 6 bases, J lost 5 bases, and 3 bases stayed unmatched. Germline-derived CDR1 and CDR2 are SGHDT and YYEEEE. Together with reference TRBV5-6 and TRBJ1-3, the CDR3 gives the full variable domain: DAGVTQSPTHLIKTRGQQVTLRCSPKSGHDTVSWYQQALGQGPQFIFQYYEEEERQRGNFPDRFSGHQFPNYSSELNVNALLLGDSALYLCASTDRGRNTIYFGEGSWLTVV.

V and J are TRBV7-8 and TRBJ2-7; TRBD1 might be the D (6 bases). The germline CDR1 and CDR2 sequences are SGHVS and FQNEAQ. The CDR3 extends over 13 amino acids. Trimming took off 4 bases at V and 6 bases at J, with 13 bases between the two ends. In nucleotides, the CDR3 is TGTGCCAGCAGCTCTTTTGAACAGGGCGAGCAGTACTTC. Protein: CASSSFEQGEQYF.

The genes are TRBV6-5 and TRBJ2-7, with D possibly matching TRBD1 (6 bases). V was clipped by 6 bases and J by 6 bases, with 15 bases between them. This CDR3 is 13 amino acids long. Germline loops: CDR1 MNHEY, CDR2 SVGAGI. CDR3 in amino acids: CASSYSNRAEQYF. The CDR3 DNA is TGTGCCAGCAGCTATTCTAACAGGGCCGAGCAGTACTTC.

V is TRBV6-6 and J is TRBJ1-3; D is ambiguous. V lost 7 bases and J lost 0, with 13 bases in between. The length of the CDR3 is 15 residues. In germline, CDR1 is MNHNY, CDR2 SVGAGI (reference sequence). The CDR3 nucleotides read TGTGCCAGCATAAACAAGAGGTACTCTGGAAACACCATATATTTT. Protein sequence: CASINKRYSGNTIYF.

This chain connects TRBV2 to TRBJ1-5; TRBD1 matches at 10 bases. This CDR3 spans 15 amino acids. The trim removed 7 bases at V and 7 bases at J, leaving 10 bases unmatched. Germline loops: CDR1 SNHLY, CDR2 FYNNEI. CDR3 in amino acids: CASTGQGRTGQPQHF. The CDR3, as DNA: TGTGCCAGCACGGGACAGGGGAGGACGGGGCAGCCCCAGCATTTT.

The genes are TRBV28 and TRBJ2-5, with 14 bases fitting TRBD2. The CDR3 is made up of 18 amino acids. Unmatched junction bases numbered 10, after V lost 5 bases and J lost 2 bases. The germline V gene encodes CDR1 MDHEN and CDR2 SYDVKM. This chain's CDR3 is CASSEFRGLAGEQETQYF. DNA of the CDR3: TGTGCCAGCAGTGAGTTTAGGGGACTAGCGGGAGAGCAAGAGACCCAGTACTTC. The whole variable domain, remainder taken from reference TRBV28 and TRBJ2-5, is DVKVTQSSRYLVKRTGEKVFLECVQDMDHENMFWYRQDPGLGLRLIYFSYDVKMKEKGDIPEGYSVSREKKERFSLILESASTNQTSMYLCASSEFRGLAGEQETQYFGPGTRLLVL.

This clone appeared once. This chain connects TRBV6-5 to TRBJ2-2; 10 bases are shared with TRBD1. This CDR3 has 14 amino acids. Per the germline V gene, CDR1 is MNHEY and CDR2 is SVGAGI. With V trimmed by 6 bases and J by 7 bases, 5 bases remained unmatched. As DNA, the CDR3 is TGTGCCAGCAGCCTCCGGGACAGGGGCGGGGAGCTGTTTTTT. It yields the protein CASSLRDRGGELFF.

The CDR3 coding sequence is TGCGCCAGCAGCTTCTCGGGGAACACTGAAGCTTTCTTT. Protein sequence: CASSFSGNTEAFF. This chain links TRBV5-1 with TRBJ1-1, with no clear D. Germline lookup yields CDR1 SGHRS and CDR2 YFSETQ. The CDR3 length is 13 residues. Deletions cut 2 bases from V and 1 base from J, with 6 bases between.

This chain joins TRBV6-1 and TRBJ1-5; 8 bases are shared with TRBD1. CDR3 size: 15 residues. Germline CDR1 MNHNS, CDR2 SASEGT. Trimming cost V 5 bases and J 2 bases; bases outside gene matches: 5. This chain's CDR3 is CASSQQGARNQPQHF. The DNA for the CDR3 is TGTGCCAGCAGTCAGCAGGGGGCTCGCAATCAGCCCCAGCATTTT.

This clone was observed a single time. This chain joins TRBV5-1 and TRBJ1-1; no clear D. V lost 0 bases, J lost 3 bases, and 6 bases lay in between. This CDR3 has 13 amino acids. Germline loops: CDR1 SGHRS, CDR2 YFSETQ. DNA for the CDR3: TGCGCCAGCAGCTTGGACAGATACACTGAAGCTTTCTTT. Encoded protein: CASSLDRYTEAFF. Using reference TRBV5-1 and TRBJ1-1 for the parts outside the CDR3, the full variable domain is KAGVTQTPRYLIKTRGQQVTLSCSPISGHRSVSWYQQTPGQGLQFLFEYFSETQRNKGNFPGRFSGRQFSNSRSEMNVSTLELGDSALYLCASSLDRYTEAFFGQGTRLTVV.

As to this clone: The same CDR3 arises from other DNA sequences in this sample as well. The V and J genes are TRBV7-3 and TRBJ2-2, with 10 bases fitting TRBD2. Trimming cost V 2 bases and J 8 bases; bases outside gene matches: 8. The CDR3 length is 16 residues. CDR1 is SGHTA and CDR2 is FQGTGA in the germline V gene. The CDR3: CASSLGLAGASGELFF. The CDR3 bases are TGTGCCAGCAGCTTAGGGCTAGCGGGAGCGTCAGGGGAGCTGTTTTTT.

The genes are TRBV4-2 and TRBJ1-2; tentative D call: TRBD1 (6 bases). Deletions cut 0 bases from V and 2 bases from J, with 10 bases between. CDR1 is LGHNA and CDR2 is YNFKEQ in the germline V gene. CDR3 length equals 15 residues. The CDR3: CASSQELGANYGYTF. CDR3 bases: TGTGCCAGCAGCCAAGAGCTGGGGGCGAACTATGGCTACACCTTC.

The chain combines TRBV7-3 with TRBJ1-3; D is unclear. Trimming removed 0 bases from V and 0 bases from J, with 9 bases in between. The CDR3 has 16 amino acids. Germline V lookup: CDR1 SGHTA, CDR2 FQGTGA. The CDR3 loop is CASSLTPHNSGNTIYF. The CDR3 DNA sequence: TGTGCCAGCAGCTTAACCCCACATAACTCTGGAAACACCATATATTTT.

This chain joins TRBV9 and TRBJ2-6, with a weak D call TRBD2 (6 bases). Trimming cost V 3 bases and J 0 bases, with 16 bases left between them. This CDR3 has 18 amino acids. Germline assignment: CDR1 SGDLS and CDR2 YYNGEE. As DNA, the CDR3 is TGTGCCAGCAGCGAGGCGGGGTCCAGCATCTCTGGGGCCAACGTCCTGACTTTC. Its protein product is CASSEAGSSISGANVLTF.

The rearrangement joins TRBV9 to TRBJ2-7; D is possibly TRBD2 (6 bases). The CDR3 is 13 amino acids. The germline gives CDR1 SGDLS, CDR2 YYNGEE. V lost 0 bases to trimming and J lost 3 bases, with 7 bases between them. In DNA, the CDR3 is TGTGCCAGCAGCGTAGGCGGGAACTACGAGCAGTACTTC. Its protein is CASSVGGNYEQYF.

The chain employs TRBV7-8 and TRBJ1-2; D gene unclear. The CDR3 covers 13 residues. V was shortened by 0 bases and J by 8 bases, with 10 bases between the two germline ends. The germline V gene encodes CDR1 SGHVS and CDR2 FQNEAQ. For the CDR3, the DNA is TGTGCCAGCAGCTTAGCCCCGGCGGGAGGCTACACCTTC. Its translation is CASSLAPAGGYTF.

J is TRBJ2-3 and V is TRBV7-9; possible D gene TRBD2, 6 bases. V was cut by 5 bases and J by 9 bases, with 21 bases left in between. The CDR3 length is 15 residues. From germline, CDR1 is SEHNR and CDR2 FQNEAQ (reference sequence). The CDR3 sequence is CASSKFRDSPETQYF. DNA for the CDR3: TGTGCCAGCAGCAAATTCCGGGACTCACCCGAGACGCAGTATTTT.

This clone has only a few counts. The chain recombines TRBV5-4 with TRBJ2-2; D perhaps matches TRBD1 (6 bases). Trimming took off 2 bases at V and 3 bases at J, with 11 bases between the two ends. The germline V gene has CDR1 SGHNT and CDR2 YYREEE (reference sequence). The length of the CDR3 is 15 residues. The CDR3 sequence is CASSFTGIYTGELFF. CDR3 sequence (DNA): TGTGCCAGCAGCTTTACAGGGATTTACACCGGGGAGCTGTTTTTT.

The rearrangement links TRBV10-3 to TRBJ1-4; tentatively, D is TRBD1 (5 bases). Germline-derived CDR1 and CDR2 are ENHRY and SYGVKD. The length of the CDR3 is 14 residues. V lost 0 bases and J lost 6, with 8 bases in between. Written as DNA, the CDR3 is TGTGCCATCAGTGAGTCCCCGGGGGATGAAAAACTGTTTTTT. It translates to CAISESPGDEKLFF.

The gene calls are TRBV2 and TRBJ1-1; possibly TRBD1 for D (6 bases). This CDR3 is built from 14 residues. In germline, CDR1 is SNHLY, CDR2 FYNNEI. V was trimmed by 10 bases and J by 6 bases, leaving 21 bases between them. The CDR3 bases are TGTGCCACCACCATGGGGACAATGTTGGCTGAAGCTTTCTTT. It is translated as CATTMGTMLAEAFF.

The CDR3 loop reads CASSSRLVGYNEQFF. CDR3 nucleotide sequence: TGTGCCAGCAGCTCCAGACTTGTGGGCTACAATGAGCAGTTCTTC. The V gene is TRBV11-2, the J gene TRBJ2-1; D remains ambiguous. The CDR3 totals 15 residues. The germline V gene encodes CDR1 SGHAT and CDR2 FQNNGV. V gave up 4 bases and J gave up 3 bases, with 13 bases separating them. Using reference TRBV11-2 and TRBJ2-1 for the parts outside the CDR3, the full variable domain is EAGVAQSPRYKIIEKRQSVAFWCNPISGHATLYWYQQILGQGPKLLIQFQNNGVVDDSQLPKDRFSAERLKGVDSTLKIQPAKLEDSAVYLCASSSRLVGYNEQFFGPGTRLTVL.

This chain links TRBV13 with TRBJ1-2; D is possibly TRBD1 (6 bases). The ends were cut back, 3 bases at V and 6 bases at J, with 8 bases in the middle. CDR1 is PRHDT and CDR2 is FYEKMQ in the germline V gene (reference sequence). CDR3 length: 12 residues. Written as DNA, the CDR3 is TGTGCCAGCAGCTTGGACAGAAATGGCTACACCTTC. It codes for CASSLDRNGYTF.

The V call is TRBV9, the J call TRBJ2-1, with 8 bases aligning to TRBD2. The CDR3 length is 15 residues. Looked up from germline, CDR1 is SGDLS and CDR2 is YYNGEE. Trimming at V came to 3 bases and at J to 0 bases, leaving 2 bases not matched to a gene. The CDR3 bases are TGTGCCAGCAGCGGTAGCGGGATCTCCTACAATGAGCAGTTCTTC. It translates to CASSGSGISYNEQFF.